The source of this T cell receptor (delta chain) is a study of Vδ1+ human thymocytes. Sequences come from RNA converted to cDNA by reverse transcription. Multiplex PCR used pooled V-gene forward primers and a constant-region reverse primer to amplify CDR3s. TCRdb used CATT to re-call clones from the multiplex PCR reads. The table lists about 75,000 delta-chain clones, around 34% of them singletons. General study findings and limits: Thymic TRG and TRD repertoires appeared highly polyclonal.

The sample holds a few counts of this clone. Its specificity is unknown. V was trimmed by 3 bases and J by 0 bases, leaving 26 bases between them. This CDR3 is built from 20 residues. Germline assignment: CDR1 TSWWSYY and CDR2 QGS. The sorted cells were CD3+ Vdelta1+ Vdelta2- thymocytes from alphabeta-depleted thymus. This TCR came from a boy under two years old who had congenital heart surgery. The sample was Vdelta1+ gamma-delta thymocytes from the thymus. Noted subset: FACS-sorted CD3+ TCRalphabeta- TCRVdelta1+ TCRVdelta2- thymocytes. The chain couples TRDV1 to TRDJ1, with D maybe TRDD3 (8 bases). The chain's CDR3 is CALGEEIFLRGIRYTDKLIF. CDR3 coding DNA: TGTGCTCTTGGGGAGGAGATTTTCCTACGTGGGATACGATACACCGATAAACTCATCTTT.